This TCR beta chain comes out of a study of blood T cells in healthy people across ages. Study-wide points: Diversity figures based on one million T cells were deemed too low. Roughly linear age-related decline in beta diversity appeared, significant by age 40.

In the case of this clonotype: Its antigen is unidentified.

The second PCR ran roughly 6 to 11 cycles with a sample-barcoded 5' primer and J-beta primers. TCRdb re-called the 5' RACE reads through MiXCR, storing one row per CDR3 protein. The table shows about 1,600,000 distinct CDR3 sequences, with about 43% occurring only once. Each sample had at least 7 million PBMCs isolated. The TCR originated in a young woman in good health. The specimen was blood.

The CDR3 nucleotides read TGTGCCAGCAACATAAGGGGGTCTAGCGGGGCCTACCAAGAGACCCAGTACTTC. Translated: CASNIRGSSGAYQETQYF. The V gene is TRBV12-3 or TRBV12-4, the J gene TRBJ2-5; TRBD2 matches at 9 bases. CDR3 length: 18 residues. The trim removed 7 bases at V and 0 bases at J, leaving 15 bases unmatched.